This TCR beta chain was obtained from a study of molecular identifiers for immune sequencing clone quantification. RNA fractions of 10%, 30% or 50% and about 17,000 to 1,000,000 sorted cells were the source of naive CD8 libraries. In preparing bulk TCR libraries, previously described methods and listed TCR primers were used. TCRdb analysed the PCR reads with MiXCR anew, one entry per CDR3 protein. The data contain approximately 320,000 distinct CDR3 sequences, roughly a quarter of them seen just once; the ten biggest clones take up about 0.71%. This clonotype was picked up a small number of times. Its antigen is not known. V gave up 2 bases and J gave up 6 bases, with 18 bases separating them. The CDR3 is 15 amino acids. Germline V gene sequence: CDR1 SGHRS, CDR2 YFSETQ. Notes on the study in general: Jurkat TCR RNA spiked in from one cell reportedly remained identifiable amid 850,000 to 1,000,000 naive cells. It was shown that clones above 20 RNA copies held over 98% of effector molecules, but under 1% in naive cells.

This chain uses TRBV5-1 with TRBJ2-7; D might be TRBD2 (6 bases). The origin of this receptor is a human donor in good health. Some libraries in this study had Jurkat cell RNA spiked in. The sample was naive CD8+ T cells from blood, with Jurkat cell RNA spiked in. Subset of the sample: FACS-sorted CD8+CD4-CCR7+CD45RA+ naive T cells. The CDR3 DNA sequence: TGCGCCAGCAGCTTTTTCGGCGGGGCTTTTATCGAGCAGTACTTC. This sequence encodes CASSFFGGAFIEQYF.